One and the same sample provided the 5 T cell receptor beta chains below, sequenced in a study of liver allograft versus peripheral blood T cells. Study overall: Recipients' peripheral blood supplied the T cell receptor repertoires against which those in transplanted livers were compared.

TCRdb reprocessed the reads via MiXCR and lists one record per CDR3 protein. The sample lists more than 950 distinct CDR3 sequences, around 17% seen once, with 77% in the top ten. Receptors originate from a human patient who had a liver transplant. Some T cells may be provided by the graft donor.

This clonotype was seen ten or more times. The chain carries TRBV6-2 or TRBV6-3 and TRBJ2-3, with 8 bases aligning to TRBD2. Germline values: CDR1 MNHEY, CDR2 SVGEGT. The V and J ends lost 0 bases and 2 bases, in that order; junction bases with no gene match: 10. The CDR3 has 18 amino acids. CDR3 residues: CASSYSSVGRGDTDTQYF. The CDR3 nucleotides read TGTGCCAGCAGTTACTCGAGTGTCGGGAGGGGAGACACAGATACGCAGTATTTT.

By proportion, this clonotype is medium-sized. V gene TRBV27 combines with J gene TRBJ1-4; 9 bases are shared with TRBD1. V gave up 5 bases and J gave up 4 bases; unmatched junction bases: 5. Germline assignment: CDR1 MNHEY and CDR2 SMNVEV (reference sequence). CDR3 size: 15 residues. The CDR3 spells CASSPKTGGNEKLFF. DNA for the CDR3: TGTGCCAGCAGTCCCAAGACAGGGGGTAATGAAAAACTGTTTTTT.

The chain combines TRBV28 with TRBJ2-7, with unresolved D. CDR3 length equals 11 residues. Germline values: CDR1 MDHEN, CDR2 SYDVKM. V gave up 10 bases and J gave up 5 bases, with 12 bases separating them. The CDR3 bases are TGTGCCACCGCCTTGAACGACGAGCAGTACTTC. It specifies CATALNDEQYF.

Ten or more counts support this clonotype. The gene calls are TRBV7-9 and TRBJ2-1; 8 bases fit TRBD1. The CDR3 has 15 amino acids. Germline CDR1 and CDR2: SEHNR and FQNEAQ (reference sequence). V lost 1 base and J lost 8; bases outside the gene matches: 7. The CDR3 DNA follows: TGTGCCAGCAGCTTAGGGAATGCAGGGGGCGATGAGCAGTTCTTC. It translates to CASSLGNAGGDEQFF.

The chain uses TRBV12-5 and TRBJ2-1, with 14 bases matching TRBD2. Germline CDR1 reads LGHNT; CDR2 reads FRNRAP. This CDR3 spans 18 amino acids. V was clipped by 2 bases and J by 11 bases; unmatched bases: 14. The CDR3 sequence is CASGLKLGTSGSSHQQFF. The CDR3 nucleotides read TGTGCTAGTGGTTTGAAACTTGGGACTAGCGGGAGTTCGCATCAGCAGTTCTTC.